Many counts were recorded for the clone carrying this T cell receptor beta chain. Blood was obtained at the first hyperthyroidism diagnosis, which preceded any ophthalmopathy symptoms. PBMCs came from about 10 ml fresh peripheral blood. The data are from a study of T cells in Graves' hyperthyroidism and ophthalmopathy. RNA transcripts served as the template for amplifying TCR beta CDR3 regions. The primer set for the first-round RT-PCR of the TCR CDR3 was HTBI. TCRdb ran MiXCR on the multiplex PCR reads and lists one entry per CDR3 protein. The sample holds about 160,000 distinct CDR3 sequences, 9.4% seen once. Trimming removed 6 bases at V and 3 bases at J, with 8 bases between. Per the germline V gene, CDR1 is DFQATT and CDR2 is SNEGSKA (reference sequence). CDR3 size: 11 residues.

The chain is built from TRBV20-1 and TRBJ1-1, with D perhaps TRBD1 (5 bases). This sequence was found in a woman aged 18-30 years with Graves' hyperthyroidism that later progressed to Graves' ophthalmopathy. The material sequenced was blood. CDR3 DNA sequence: TGCAGTGCCGAACAGGACACTGAAGCTTTCTTT. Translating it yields CSAEQDTEAFF.